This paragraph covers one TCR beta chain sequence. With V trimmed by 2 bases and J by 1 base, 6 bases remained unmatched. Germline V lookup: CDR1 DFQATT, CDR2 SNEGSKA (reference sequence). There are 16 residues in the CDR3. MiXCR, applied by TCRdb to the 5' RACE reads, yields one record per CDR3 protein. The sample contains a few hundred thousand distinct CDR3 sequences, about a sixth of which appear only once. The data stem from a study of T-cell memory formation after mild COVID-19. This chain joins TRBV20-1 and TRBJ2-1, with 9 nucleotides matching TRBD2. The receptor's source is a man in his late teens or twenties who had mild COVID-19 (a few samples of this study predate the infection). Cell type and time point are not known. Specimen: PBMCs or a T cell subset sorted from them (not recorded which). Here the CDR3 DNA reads TGCAGTGCTAGACAAGGGACTAGCAGTTCCTACAATGAGCAGTTCTTC. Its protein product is CSARQGTSSSYNEQFF.